This record covers a single T cell receptor beta chain. Its target antigen remains unknown. No qualities accompany the bases; no much larger clone lies one base away. According to the germline V gene (reference sequence), CDR1 reads LNHDA and CDR2 reads SQIVND. V is trimmed back by 9 bases and J by 0 bases, and the junction contains 5 bases that no gene match accounts for. The CDR3 runs 15 residues from the cysteine to the phenylalanine. Of all the DNA, just the CDR3 is kept, 45 bases in frame from base 1. Collaborating institutions collected whole blood in K2EDTA tubes following their own protocols. For TCRbeta analysis, collaborators shipped samples as frozen whole blood, isolated PBMCs, or DNA extracted from either of those sample types. This entry comes from a study of blood T cell repertoires in COVID-19 (TCRdb year 2020). In terms of the full investigation: The collaborator samples originated in the United States, Italy and Spain and spanned the acute and convalescent phases of COVID-19. A de-identified subject ID, COVID-19 status, age in years and sex were almost always included in the sample metadata. Where available, HLA class I and class II types were taken from metadata supplied by the sample provider and were not determined by assay-based typing. Samples were obtained from the ongoing ImmuneRACE study (first 160 participants) and from about 1,300 subjects provided by 6 global collaborators. The dataset comprised deeply sampled blood TCRbeta repertoires from subjects exposed to, actively infected with, or recovered from COVID-19. The repertoires were released in a freely available public database meant as a resource for research on the immune response to SARS-CoV-2. The prospective study material was composed of cDNA or gDNA derived from T cells, B-cell-depleted T cells, or PBMCs. Summary of the overall study and its limitations: Clinical and demographic metadata were provided uncurated, with the amount varying by source and participant.

The immunoSEQ Assay, a bias-controlled multiplex PCR, was used to amplify TCRbeta CDR3 regions from genomic DNA. As for how the authors treated the data: The number of nucleated cells in each sample was estimated from the amplification of reference gene primers within the assay. Sequence reads were collapsed and filtered to measure the absolute abundance of every unique TCRbeta CDR3 rearrangement. For each sample, productive Simpson clonality was calculated as the square root of Simpson's diversity index over productive rearrangements. Here the immuneACCESS table is served through TCRdb, limited to in-frame sequences with V and J called. Missing clones are a known gap in these copies; in checked studies unresolved V genes cover under half, and the rest lacks a known reason. For V, J and clone size, that table is used; D and trimming come from the DNA. The sample table holds 200,000 to 300,000 clones, of which 84% were seen once. Approximately 4% of the sample is in the top ten clones.

Specimen: peripheral blood. The sequence derives from a man aged 55 to 70 with acute or convalescent COVID-19. Recombination joined TRBV19 with TRBJ2-6, with 7 junctional bases fitting TRBD2. The DNA reads as follows: TGTGCCAGCCGGGAGGTTTTCTCTGGGGCCAACGTCCTGACTTTC. Protein translation: CASREVFSGANVLTF.